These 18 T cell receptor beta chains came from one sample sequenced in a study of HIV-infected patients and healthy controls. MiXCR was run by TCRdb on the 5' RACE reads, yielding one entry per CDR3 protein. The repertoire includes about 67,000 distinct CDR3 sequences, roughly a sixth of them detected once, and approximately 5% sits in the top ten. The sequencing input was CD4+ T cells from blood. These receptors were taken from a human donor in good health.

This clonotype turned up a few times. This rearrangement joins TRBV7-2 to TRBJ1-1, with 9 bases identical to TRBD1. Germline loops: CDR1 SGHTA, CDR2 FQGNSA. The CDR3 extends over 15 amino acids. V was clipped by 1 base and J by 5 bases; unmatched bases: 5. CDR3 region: CASSLVQGAQTEAFF. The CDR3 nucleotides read TGTGCCAGCAGCTTAGTACAGGGGGCTCAGACTGAAGCTTTCTTT.

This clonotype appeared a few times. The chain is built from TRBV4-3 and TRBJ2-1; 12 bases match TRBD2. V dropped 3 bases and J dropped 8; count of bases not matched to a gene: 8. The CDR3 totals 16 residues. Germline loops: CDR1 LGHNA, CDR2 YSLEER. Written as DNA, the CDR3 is TGCGCCAGCAGCCACCAACTAGCGGGAGGTAGCGATGAGCAGTTCTTC. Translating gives CASSHQLAGGSDEQFF.

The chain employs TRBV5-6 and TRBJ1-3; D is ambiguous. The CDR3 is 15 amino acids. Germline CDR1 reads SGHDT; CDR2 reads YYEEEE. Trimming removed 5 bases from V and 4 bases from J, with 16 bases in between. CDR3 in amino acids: CASRVRGSAGNTIYF. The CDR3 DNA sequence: TGTGCCAGCAGAGTCAGAGGGTCCGCCGGAAACACCATATATTTT.

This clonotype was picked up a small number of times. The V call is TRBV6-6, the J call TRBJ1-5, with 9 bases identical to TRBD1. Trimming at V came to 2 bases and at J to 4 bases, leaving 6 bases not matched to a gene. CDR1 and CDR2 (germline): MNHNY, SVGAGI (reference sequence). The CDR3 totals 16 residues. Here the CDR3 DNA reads TGTGCCAGCAGTTACGGGACAGGGAGGGGAAATCAGCCCCAGCATTTT. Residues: CASSYGTGRGNQPQHF.

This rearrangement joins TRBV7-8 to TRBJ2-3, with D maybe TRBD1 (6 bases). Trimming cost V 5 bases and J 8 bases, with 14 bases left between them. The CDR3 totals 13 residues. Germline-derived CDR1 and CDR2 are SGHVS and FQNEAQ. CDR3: CASSPDSALTQYF. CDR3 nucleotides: TGTGCCAGCAGCCCGGACAGCGCGCTTACGCAGTATTTT. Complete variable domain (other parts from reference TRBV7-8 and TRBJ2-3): GAGVSQSPRYKVAKRGQDVALRCDPISGHVSLFWYQQALGQGPEFLTYFQNEAQLDKSGLPSDRFFAERPEGSVSTLKIQRTQQEDSAVYLCASSPDSALTQYFGPGTRLTVL.

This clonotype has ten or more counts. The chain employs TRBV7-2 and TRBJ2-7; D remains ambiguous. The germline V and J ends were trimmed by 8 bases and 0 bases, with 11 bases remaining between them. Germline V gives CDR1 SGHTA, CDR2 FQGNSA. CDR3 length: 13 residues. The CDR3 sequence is CASAQAGSYEQYF. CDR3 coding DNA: TGTGCCAGCGCTCAGGCCGGCTCCTACGAGCAGTACTTC.

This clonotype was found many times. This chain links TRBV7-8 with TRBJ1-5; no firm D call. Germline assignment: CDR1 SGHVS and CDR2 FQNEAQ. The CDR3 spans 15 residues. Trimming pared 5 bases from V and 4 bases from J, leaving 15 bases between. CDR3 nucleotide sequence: TGTGCCAGCAGCCCCCGGTCCACTGGGAATCAGCCCCAGCATTTT. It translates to CASSPRSTGNQPQHF. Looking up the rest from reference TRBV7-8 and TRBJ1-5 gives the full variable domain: GAGVSQSPRYKVAKRGQDVALRCDPISGHVSLFWYQQALGQGPEFLTYFQNEAQLDKSGLPSDRFFAERPEGSVSTLKIQRTQQEDSAVYLCASSPRSTGNQPQHFGDGTRLSIL.

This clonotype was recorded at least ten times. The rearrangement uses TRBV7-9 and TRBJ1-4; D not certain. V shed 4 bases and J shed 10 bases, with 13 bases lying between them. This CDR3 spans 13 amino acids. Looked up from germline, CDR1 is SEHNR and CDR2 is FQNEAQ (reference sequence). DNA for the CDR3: TGTGCCAGCAGCTGGTACCATGAAGGAAAACTGTTTTTT. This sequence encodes CASSWYHEGKLFF.

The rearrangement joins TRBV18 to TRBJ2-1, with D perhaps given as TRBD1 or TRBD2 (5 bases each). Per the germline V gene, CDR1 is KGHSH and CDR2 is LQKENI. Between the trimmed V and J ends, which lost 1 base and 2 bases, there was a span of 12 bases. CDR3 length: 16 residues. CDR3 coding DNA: TGTGCCAGCTCACCACTTGAGGGGAACGCCTACAATGAGCAGTTCTTC. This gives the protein CASSPLEGNAYNEQFF.

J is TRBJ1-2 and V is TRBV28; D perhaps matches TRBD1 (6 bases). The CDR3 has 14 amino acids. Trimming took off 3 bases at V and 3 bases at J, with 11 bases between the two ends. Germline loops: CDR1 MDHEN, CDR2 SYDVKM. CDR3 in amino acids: CASSFVGGDYGYTF. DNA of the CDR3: TGTGCCAGCAGTTTCGTCGGGGGCGACTATGGCTACACCTTC.

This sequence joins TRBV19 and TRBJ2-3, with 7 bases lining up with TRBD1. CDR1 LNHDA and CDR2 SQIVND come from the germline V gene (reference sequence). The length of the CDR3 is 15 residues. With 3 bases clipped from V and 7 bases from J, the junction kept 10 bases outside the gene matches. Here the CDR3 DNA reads TGTGCCAGTAGTATGAGAGGGACAGACGTATATACGCAGTATTTT. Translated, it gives CASSMRGTDVYTQYF. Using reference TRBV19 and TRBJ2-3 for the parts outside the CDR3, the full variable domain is DGGITQSPKYLFRKEGQNVTLSCEQNLNHDAMYWYRQDPGQGLRLIYYSQIVNDFQKGDIAEGYSVSREKKESFPLTVTSAQKNPTAFYLCASSMRGTDVYTQYFGPGTRLTVL.

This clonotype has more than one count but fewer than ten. The CDR3 DNA is TGTGCCAGCAGCTTAGGGTCTAAACCTCACAATGAGCAGTTCTTC. Translated, it gives CASSLGSKPHNEQFF. The chain combines TRBV7-3 with TRBJ2-1; D is undetermined. CDR1 and CDR2 from the germline V gene are SGHTA and FQGTGA. The CDR3 length is 15 residues. The ends were cut back, 2 bases at V and 5 bases at J, with 13 bases in the middle.

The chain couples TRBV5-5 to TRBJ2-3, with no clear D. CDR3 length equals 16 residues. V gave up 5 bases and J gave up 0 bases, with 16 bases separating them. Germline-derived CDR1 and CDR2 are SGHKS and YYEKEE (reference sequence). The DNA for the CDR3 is TGTGCCAGCAGGACCGCTGTTCACCCTAGCACAGATACGCAGTATTTT. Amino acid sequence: CASRTAVHPSTDTQYF.

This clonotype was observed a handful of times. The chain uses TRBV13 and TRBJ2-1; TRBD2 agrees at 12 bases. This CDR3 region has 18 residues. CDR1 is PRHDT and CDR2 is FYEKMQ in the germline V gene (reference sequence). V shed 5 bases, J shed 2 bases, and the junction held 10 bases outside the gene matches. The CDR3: CASSRTTSGREAYNEQFF. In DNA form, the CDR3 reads TGTGCCAGCAGCCGTACGACTAGCGGGAGAGAGGCCTACAATGAGCAGTTCTTC.

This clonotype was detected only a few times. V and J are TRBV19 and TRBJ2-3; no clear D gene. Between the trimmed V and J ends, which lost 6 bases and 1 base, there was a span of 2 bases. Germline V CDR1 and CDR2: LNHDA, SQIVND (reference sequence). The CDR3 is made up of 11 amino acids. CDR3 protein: CASRGTDTQYF. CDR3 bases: TGTGCCAGTAGGGGCACAGATACGCAGTATTTT.

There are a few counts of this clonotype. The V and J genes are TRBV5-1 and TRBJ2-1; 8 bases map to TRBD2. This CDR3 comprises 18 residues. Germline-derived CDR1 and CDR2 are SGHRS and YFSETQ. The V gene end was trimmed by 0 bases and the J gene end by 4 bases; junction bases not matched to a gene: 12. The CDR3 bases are TGCGCCAGCAGCTTGGTGGGACTAGTGGACCTCGGATACAATGAGCAGTTCTTC. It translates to CASSLVGLVDLGYNEQFF.

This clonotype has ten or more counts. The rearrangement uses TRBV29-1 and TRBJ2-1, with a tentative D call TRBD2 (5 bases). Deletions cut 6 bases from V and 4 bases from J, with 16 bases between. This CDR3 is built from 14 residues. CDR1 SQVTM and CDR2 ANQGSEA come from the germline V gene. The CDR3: CSVADRGWYNEQFF. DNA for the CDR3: TGCAGCGTGGCAGACCGGGGTTGGTACAATGAGCAGTTCTTC.

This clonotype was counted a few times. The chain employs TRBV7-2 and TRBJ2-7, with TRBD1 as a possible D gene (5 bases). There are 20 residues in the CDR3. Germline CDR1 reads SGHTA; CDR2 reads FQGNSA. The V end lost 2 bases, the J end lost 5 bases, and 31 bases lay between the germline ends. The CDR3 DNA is TGTGCCAGCAGCTTATTCTTAGGCAAGGCCACATATCGCAGGGATAACGAGCAGTACTTC. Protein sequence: CASSLFLGKATYRRDNEQYF.